These T cell receptor beta chains were read from a single sample in a study of technical replicates of blood from several donors. TCRdb keeps only in-frame clones here, not all; method: immunoSEQ multiplex PCR. This table has roughly 79,000 clones, roughly 77% appearing once. The material sequenced was PBMCs. Receptors were obtained from a human donor in good health. Some clones in this sample may be carry-over from other donors' samples. The CDR3 runs from the conserved cysteine through the conserved F or W. The order of the fields is J gene, clone size, D gene, V gene, CDR3 DNA, CDR3 protein. D genes are given only for firm matches. Clone size, where shown, is once, few, many, or a class for clones that have expanded.

>TRBJ1-1|NA|NA|TRBV10-1
TGCGCCAGCAGTGAGTCCCCAGATACTGAAGCTTTCTTT
CASSESPDTEAFF
>TRBJ2-7|NA|NA|TRBV28
TGTGCCAGCACTCGAGACAGGAGCTACGAGCAGTACTTC
CASTRDRSYEQYF
>TRBJ1-4|NA|NA|TRBV5-1
TGCGCCAGCAGCTCCTGGGGAGGCCCAACTAATGAAAAACTGTTTTTT
CASSSWGGPTNEKLFF
>TRBJ2-2|NA|TRBD2|TRBV7-3
TGTGCCAGCAGCCCTCGAGGTAGCGGGGCGAACACCGGGGAGCTGTTTTTT
CASSPRGSGANTGELFF
>TRBJ2-5|NA|NA|TRBV4-2
TGTGCCAGCAGCCAAGGTAGCAGGGGGGCACAAGAGACCCAGTACTTC
CASSQGSRGAQETQYF
>TRBJ1-2|NA|NA|TRBV7-2
TGTGCCAGCAGCTTATATTTTCTGGGGGGGGAAGGCTACACCTTC
CASSLYFLGGEGYTF
>TRBJ2-2|once|NA|TRBV18
TGTGCCAGCTCGCCCCGGAGCCCCCAGGGCAACACCGGGGAGCTGTTTTTT
CASSPRSPQGNTGELFF
>TRBJ1-3|NA|TRBD1|TRBV4-2
TGTGCCAGCAGCCTCGGTGGACAGGCTATCTCTGGAAACACCATATATTTT
CASSLGGQAISGNTIYF
>TRBJ2-2|NA|TRBD1|TRBV25-1
TGTGCCAGCAGAGGACAGGCGAACACCGGGGAGCTGTTTTTT
CASRGQANTGELFF
>TRBJ2-1|NA|NA|TRBV14
TGTGCCAGCAGTCTGACTAGTCTCCCGCCGTGGAATGAGCAGTTCTTC
CASSLTSLPPWNEQFF
>TRBJ2-1|NA|NA|TRBV30
TGTGCCTGGAGCCACGCAGTGGGAGGTGAGCAGTTCTTC
CAWSHAVGGEQFF
>TRBJ2-1|NA|TRBD2|TRBV7-8
TGTGCCAGCAGCATCTTTAGCGGGATCTCCTACAATGAGCAGTTCTTC
CASSIFSGISYNEQFF
>TRBJ2-6|NA|NA|TRBV7-3
TGTGCCAGCAGCTTAAGAGCCTCTGGGGCCAACGTCCTGACTTTC
CASSLRASGANVLTF
>TRBJ2-5|NA|TRBD1|TRBV2
TGTGCCAGCGCCAAGGGGACAGGGAGGCAAGAGACCCAGTACTTC
CASAKGTGRQETQYF
>TRBJ2-3|NA|TRBD2|TRBV12-5
TGTGCTAGTGGTTTCCAGCGGGGAGGAGATACGCAGTATTTT
CASGFQRGGDTQYF
>TRBJ2-1|NA|TRBD2|TRBV5-1
TGCGCCAGCAGCATTAGCGGGAGGGACAATGAGCAGTTCTTC
CASSISGRDNEQFF
>TRBJ2-1|NA|NA|TRBV5-1
TGCGCCAGCAGCGGTAGCGGAGCATACAATGAGCAGTTCTTC
CASSGSGAYNEQFF
>TRBJ2-7|NA|NA|TRBV28
TGTGCCAGCAGGGGGCGGGGATCCTACGAGCAGTACTTC
CASRGRGSYEQYF
>TRBJ2-7|NA|TRBD2|TRBV9
TGTGCCAGCAGCGTAGATCCTAGCGGGGGTAAGCAGTACTTC
CASSVDPSGGKQYF
>TRBJ1-2|once|NA|TRBV7-9
TGTGCCAGCAGCTCTAGACAGGCCACGGATAACTATGGCTACACCTTC
CASSSRQATDNYGYTF
>TRBJ1-5|NA|NA|TRBV7-8
TGTGCCAGCAGCTTATACTCGGGAAATCAGCCCCAGCATTTT
CASSLYSGNQPQHF
>TRBJ1-4|once|TRBD1|TRBV5-4
TGTGCCAGCAGCCGGACAGGGGTTGAAAAACTGTTTTTT
CASSRTGVEKLFF
>TRBJ2-7|NA|NA|TRBV7-8
TGTGCCAGCAGCTTAGTCTCAGACTACGAGCAGTACTTC
CASSLVSDYEQYF
>TRBJ2-7|NA|NA|TRBV4-1
TGCGCCAGCAGCCAAGATCCCGGGAGTAAGTCCTACGAGCAGTACTTC
CASSQDPGSKSYEQYF
>TRBJ2-7|once|NA|TRBV21-1
TGTGCCAGCAGCAAGGACAGGGTTCACGAGCAGTACTTC
CASSKDRVHEQYF
>TRBJ1-5|NA|NA|TRBV6-6
TGTGCCAGCAGTGACAGGAATCAGCCCCAGCATTTT
CASSDRNQPQHF